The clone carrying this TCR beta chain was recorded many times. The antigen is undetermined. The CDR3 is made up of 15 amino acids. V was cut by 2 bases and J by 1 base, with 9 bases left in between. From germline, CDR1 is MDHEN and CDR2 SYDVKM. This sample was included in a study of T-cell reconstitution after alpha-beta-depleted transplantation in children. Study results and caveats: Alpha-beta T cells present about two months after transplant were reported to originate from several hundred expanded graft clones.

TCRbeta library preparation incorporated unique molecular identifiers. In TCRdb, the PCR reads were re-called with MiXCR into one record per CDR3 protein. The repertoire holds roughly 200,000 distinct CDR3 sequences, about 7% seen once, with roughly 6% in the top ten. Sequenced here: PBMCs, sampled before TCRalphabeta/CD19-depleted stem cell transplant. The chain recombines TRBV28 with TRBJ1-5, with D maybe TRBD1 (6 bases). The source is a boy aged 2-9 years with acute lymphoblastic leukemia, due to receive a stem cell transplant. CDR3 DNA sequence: TGTGCCAGCAGTTTAGATCAGGGGAGCAATCAGCCCCAGCATTTT. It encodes CASSLDQGSNQPQHF.